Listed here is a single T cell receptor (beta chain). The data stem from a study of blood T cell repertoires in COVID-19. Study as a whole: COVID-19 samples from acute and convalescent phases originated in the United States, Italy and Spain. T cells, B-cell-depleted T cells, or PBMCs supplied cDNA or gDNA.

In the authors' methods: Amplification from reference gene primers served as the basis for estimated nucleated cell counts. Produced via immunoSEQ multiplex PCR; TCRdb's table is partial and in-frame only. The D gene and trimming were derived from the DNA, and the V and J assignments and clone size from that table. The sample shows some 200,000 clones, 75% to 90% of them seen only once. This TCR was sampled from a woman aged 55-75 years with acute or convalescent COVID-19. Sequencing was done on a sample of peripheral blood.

The CDR3 DNA sequence: TGTGCCAGCAGCCTGACAGGACCCGGAGGCTATGGCTACACCTTC. Encoded protein: CASSLTGPGGYGYTF. The V and J genes are TRBV6-5 and TRBJ1-2; a possible D gene is TRBD1 (6 bases). V lost 6 bases, J lost 4 bases, and 18 bases lay in between. This CDR3 has 15 residues. Germline lookup yields CDR1 MNHEY and CDR2 SVGAGI.